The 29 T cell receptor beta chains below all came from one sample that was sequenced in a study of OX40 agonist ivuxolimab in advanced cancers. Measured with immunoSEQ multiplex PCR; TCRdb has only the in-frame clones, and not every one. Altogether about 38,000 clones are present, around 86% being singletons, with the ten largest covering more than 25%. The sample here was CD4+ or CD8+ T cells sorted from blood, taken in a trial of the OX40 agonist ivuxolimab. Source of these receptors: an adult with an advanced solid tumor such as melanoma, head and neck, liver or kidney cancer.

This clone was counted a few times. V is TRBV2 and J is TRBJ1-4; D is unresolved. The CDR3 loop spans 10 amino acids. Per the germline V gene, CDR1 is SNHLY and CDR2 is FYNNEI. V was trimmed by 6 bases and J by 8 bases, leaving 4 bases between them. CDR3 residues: CASRVEKLFF. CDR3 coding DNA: TGTGCCAGCAGGGTCGAAAAACTGTTTTTT.

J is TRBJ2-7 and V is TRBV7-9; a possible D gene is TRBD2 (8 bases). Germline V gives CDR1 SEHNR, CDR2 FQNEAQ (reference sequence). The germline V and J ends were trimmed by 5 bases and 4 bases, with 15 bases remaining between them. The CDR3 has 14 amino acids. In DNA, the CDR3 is TGTGCCAGCAGCCCCGGGAGGGGGCGTTACGAGCAGTACTTC. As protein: CASSPGRGRYEQYF.

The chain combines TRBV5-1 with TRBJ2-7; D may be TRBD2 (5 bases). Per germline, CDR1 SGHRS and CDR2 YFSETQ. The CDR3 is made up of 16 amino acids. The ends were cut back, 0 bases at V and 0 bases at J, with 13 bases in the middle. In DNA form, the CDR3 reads TGCGCCAGCAGCTTGGCCTCTAGCTCGAGCTCCTACGAGCAGTACTTC. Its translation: CASSLASSSSSYEQYF.

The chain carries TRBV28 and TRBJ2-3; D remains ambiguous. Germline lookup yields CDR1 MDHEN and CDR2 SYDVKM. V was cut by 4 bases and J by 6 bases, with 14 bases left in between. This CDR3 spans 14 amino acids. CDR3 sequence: CASSSLPDGDTQYF. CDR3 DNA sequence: TGTGCCAGCAGTTCCCTCCCGGATGGGGATACGCAGTATTTT.

CDR3 in DNA: TGTGCCAGTGCCCCGGGACAGAGACAAGAGACCCAGTACTTC. This sequence encodes CASAPGQRQETQYF. The chain carries TRBV11-2 and TRBJ2-5; 7 nucleotides line up with TRBD1. Germline CDR1 SGHAT, CDR2 FQNNGV. J was trimmed by 2 bases and V by 9 bases; bases with no gene match: 9. CDR3 length: 14 residues.

For the CDR3, the DNA is TGTGCCACCAGCAAGTACCAAGAGACCCAGTACTTC. Translating gives CATSKYQETQYF. The V gene is TRBV15, the J gene TRBJ2-5; D is undetermined. V was trimmed by 4 bases and J by 0 bases, leaving 3 bases between them. The CDR3 loop spans 12 amino acids. Germline loops: CDR1 LNHNV, CDR2 YYDKDF (reference sequence).

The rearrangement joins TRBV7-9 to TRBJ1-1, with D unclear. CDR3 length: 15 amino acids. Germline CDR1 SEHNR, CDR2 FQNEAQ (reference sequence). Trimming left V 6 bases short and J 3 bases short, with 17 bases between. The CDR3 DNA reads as TGTGCCAGCAGTCCCCAGTCAGGTCACGACACTGAAGCTTTCTTT. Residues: CASSPQSGHDTEAFF.

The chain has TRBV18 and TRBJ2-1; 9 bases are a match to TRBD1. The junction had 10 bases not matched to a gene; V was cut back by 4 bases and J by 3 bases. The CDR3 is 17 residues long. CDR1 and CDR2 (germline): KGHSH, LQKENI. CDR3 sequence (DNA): TGTGCCAGCTCACAGACTTTGGACAGGGGAAACTACAATGAGCAGTTCTTC. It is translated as CASSQTLDRGNYNEQFF. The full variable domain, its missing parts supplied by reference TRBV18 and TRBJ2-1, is NAGVMQNPRHLVRRRGQEARLRCSPMKGHSHVYWYRQLPEEGLKFMVYLQKENIIDESGMPKERFSAEFPKEGPSILRIQQVVRGDSAAYFCASSQTLDRGNYNEQFFGPGTRLTVL.

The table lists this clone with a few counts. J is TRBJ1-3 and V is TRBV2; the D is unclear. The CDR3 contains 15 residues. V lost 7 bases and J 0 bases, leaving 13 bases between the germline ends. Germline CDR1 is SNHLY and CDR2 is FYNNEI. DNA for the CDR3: TGTGCCAGCATTTTCGACACCGTCTCTGGAAACACCATATATTTT. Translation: CASIFDTVSGNTIYF.

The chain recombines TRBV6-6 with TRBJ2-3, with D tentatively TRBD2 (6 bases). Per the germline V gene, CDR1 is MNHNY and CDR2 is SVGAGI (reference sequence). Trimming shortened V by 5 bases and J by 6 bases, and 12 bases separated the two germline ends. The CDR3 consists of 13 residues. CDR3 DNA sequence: TGTGCCAGCAGTCCGGGGGTGCGGGATACGCAGTATTTT. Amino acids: CASSPGVRDTQYF.

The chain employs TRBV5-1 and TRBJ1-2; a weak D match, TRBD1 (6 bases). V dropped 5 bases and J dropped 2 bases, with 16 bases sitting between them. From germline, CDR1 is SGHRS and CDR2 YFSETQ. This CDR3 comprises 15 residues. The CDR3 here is CASRPAGGANYGYTF. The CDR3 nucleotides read TGCGCCAGCAGACCCGCCGGGGGGGCAAACTATGGCTACACCTTC.

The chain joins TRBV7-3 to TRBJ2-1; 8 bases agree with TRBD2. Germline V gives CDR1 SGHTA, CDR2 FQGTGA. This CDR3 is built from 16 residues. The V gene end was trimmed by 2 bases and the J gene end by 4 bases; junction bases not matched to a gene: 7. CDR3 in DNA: TGTGCCAGCAGCTTAGACGGCAGCGGGGGTTACAATGAGCAGTTCTTC. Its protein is CASSLDGSGGYNEQFF.

The CDR3 region has the DNA TGTGCCAGCAGTGCCGGGACAACTCTCTCCTACGAGCAGTACTTC. It yields the protein CASSAGTTLSYEQYF. The chain is built from TRBV9 and TRBJ2-7; maybe TRBD1 (6 bases). The germline V and J ends were trimmed by 5 bases and 0 bases, with 15 bases remaining between them. This CDR3 contains 15 residues. Germline loops: CDR1 SGDLS, CDR2 YYNGEE.

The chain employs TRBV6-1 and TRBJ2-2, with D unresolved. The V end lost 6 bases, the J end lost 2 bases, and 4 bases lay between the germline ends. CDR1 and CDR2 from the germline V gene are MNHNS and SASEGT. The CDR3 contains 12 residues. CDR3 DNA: TGTGCCAGCAGCGGAAACACCGGGGAGCTGTTTTTT. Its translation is CASSGNTGELFF.

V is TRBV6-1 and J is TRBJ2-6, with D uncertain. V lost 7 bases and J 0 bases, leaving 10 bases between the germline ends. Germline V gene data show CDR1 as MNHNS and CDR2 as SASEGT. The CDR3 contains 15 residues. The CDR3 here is CASIGRVSGANVLTF. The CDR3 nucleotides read TGTGCCAGCATAGGCAGAGTCTCTGGGGCCAACGTCCTGACTTTC.

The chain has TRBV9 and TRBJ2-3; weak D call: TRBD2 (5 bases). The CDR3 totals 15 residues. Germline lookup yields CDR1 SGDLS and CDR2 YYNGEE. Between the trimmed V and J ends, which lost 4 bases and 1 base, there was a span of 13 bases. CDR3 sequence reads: CASSPPHGGTDTQYF. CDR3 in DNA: TGTGCCAGCAGCCCCCCCCACGGGGGCACAGATACGCAGTATTTT.

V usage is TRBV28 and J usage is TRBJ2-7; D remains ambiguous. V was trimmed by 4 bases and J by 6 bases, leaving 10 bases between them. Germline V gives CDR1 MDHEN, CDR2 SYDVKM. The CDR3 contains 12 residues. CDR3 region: CASSSPLIEQYF. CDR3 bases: TGTGCCAGCAGTTCACCGCTAATCGAGCAGTACTTC.

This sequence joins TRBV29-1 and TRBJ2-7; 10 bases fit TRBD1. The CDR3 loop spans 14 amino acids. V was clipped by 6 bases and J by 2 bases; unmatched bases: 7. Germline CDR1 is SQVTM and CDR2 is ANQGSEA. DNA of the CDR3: TGCAGCGTCGCCGGGGGACAGGGGACCTACGAGCAGTACTTC. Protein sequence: CSVAGGQGTYEQYF.

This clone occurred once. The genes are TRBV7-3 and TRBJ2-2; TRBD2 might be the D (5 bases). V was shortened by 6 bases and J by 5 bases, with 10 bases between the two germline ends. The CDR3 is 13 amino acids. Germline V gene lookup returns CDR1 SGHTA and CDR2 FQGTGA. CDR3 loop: CASRASGTGELFF. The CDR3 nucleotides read TGTGCCAGCAGGGCCTCGGGGACCGGGGAGCTGTTTTTT.

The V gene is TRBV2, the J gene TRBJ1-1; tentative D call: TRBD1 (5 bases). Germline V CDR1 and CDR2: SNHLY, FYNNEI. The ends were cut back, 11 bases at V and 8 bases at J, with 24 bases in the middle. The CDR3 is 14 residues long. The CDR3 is CASGGKAITKEAFF. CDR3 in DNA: TGTGCCTCTGGGGGAAAAGCAATTACAAAGGAAGCTTTCTTT. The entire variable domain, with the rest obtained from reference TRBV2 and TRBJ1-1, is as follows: EPEVTQTPSHQVTQMGQEVILRCVPISNHLYFYWYRQILGQKVEFLVSFYNNEISEKSEIFDDQFSVERPDGSNFTLKIRSTKLEDSAMYFCASGGKAITKEAFFGQGTRLTVV.

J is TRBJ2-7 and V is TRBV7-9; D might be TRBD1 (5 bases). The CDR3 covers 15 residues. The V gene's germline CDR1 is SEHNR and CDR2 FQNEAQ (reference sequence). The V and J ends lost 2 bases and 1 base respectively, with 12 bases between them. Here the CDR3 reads CASSLMTDLSYEQYF. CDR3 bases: TGTGCCAGCAGCTTAATGACAGATCTATCCTACGAGCAGTACTTC.

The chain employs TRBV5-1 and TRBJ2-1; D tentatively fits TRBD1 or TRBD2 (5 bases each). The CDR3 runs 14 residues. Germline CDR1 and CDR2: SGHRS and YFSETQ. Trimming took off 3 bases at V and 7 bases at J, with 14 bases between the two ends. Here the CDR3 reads CASSWGSPSNEQFF. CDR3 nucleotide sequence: TGCGCCAGCAGCTGGGGGTCTCCCTCTAATGAGCAGTTCTTC.

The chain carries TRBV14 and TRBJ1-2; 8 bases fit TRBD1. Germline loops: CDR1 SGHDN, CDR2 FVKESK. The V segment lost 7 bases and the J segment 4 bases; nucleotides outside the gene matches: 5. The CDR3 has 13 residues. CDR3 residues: CASKDRAFYGYTF. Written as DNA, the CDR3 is TGTGCCAGCAAGGACAGGGCCTTCTATGGCTACACCTTC. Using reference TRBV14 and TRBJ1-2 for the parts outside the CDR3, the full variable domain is EAGVTQFPSHSVIEKGQTVTLRCDPISGHDNLYWYRRVMGKEIKFLLHFVKESKQDESGMPNNRFLAERTGGTYSTLKVQPAELEDSGVYFCASKDRAFYGYTFGSGTRLTVV.

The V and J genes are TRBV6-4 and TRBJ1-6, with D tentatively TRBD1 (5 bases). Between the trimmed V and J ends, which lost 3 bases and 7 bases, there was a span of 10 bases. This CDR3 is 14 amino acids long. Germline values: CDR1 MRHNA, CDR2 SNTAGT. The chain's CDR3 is CASSERGRNSPLHF. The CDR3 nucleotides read TGTGCCAGCAGTGAAAGGGGCAGGAATTCACCCCTCCACTTT.

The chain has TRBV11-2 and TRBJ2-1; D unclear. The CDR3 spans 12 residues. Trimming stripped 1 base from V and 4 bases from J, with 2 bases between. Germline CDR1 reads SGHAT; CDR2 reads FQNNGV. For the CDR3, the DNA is TGTGCCAGCAGCTTAGTATACAATGAGCAGTTCTTC. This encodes CASSLVYNEQFF.

The CDR3: CASSDPAGANTGELFF. The CDR3 bases are TGTGCCAGCAGTGACCCAGCGGGCGCGAACACCGGGGAGCTGTTTTTT. The chain links TRBV6-4 to TRBJ2-2, with TRBD2 as a possible D gene (6 bases). The germline CDR1 and CDR2 sequences are MRHNA and SNTAGT. Trimming stripped 2 bases from V and 0 bases from J, with 10 bases between. The CDR3 is 16 residues long.

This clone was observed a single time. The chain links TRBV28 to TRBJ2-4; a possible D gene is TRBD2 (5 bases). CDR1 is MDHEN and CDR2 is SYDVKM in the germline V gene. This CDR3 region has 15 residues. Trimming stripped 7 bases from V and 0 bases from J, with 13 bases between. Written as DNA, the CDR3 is TGTGCCAGCACTCCCGAGGGTTTAGCCAAAAACATTCAGTACTTC. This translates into CASTPEGLAKNIQYF. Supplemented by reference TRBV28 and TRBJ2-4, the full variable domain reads DVKVTQSSRYLVKRTGEKVFLECVQDMDHENMFWYRQDPGLGLRLIYFSYDVKMKEKGDIPEGYSVSREKKERFSLILESASTNQTSMYLCASTPEGLAKNIQYFGAGTRLSVL.

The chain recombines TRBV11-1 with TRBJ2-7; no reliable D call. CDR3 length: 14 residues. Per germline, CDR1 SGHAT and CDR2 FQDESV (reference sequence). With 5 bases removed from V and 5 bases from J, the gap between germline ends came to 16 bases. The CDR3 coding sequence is TGTGCCAGCAGCCCGACCTCTAGAATTAACGAGCAGTACTTC. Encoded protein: CASSPTSRINEQYF.

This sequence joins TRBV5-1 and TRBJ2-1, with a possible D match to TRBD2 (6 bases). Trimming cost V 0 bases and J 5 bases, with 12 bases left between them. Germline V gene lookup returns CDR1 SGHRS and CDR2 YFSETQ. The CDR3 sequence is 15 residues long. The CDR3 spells CASSLGPSANNEQFF. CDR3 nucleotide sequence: TGCGCCAGCAGCTTGGGGCCTAGCGCCAACAATGAGCAGTTCTTC.